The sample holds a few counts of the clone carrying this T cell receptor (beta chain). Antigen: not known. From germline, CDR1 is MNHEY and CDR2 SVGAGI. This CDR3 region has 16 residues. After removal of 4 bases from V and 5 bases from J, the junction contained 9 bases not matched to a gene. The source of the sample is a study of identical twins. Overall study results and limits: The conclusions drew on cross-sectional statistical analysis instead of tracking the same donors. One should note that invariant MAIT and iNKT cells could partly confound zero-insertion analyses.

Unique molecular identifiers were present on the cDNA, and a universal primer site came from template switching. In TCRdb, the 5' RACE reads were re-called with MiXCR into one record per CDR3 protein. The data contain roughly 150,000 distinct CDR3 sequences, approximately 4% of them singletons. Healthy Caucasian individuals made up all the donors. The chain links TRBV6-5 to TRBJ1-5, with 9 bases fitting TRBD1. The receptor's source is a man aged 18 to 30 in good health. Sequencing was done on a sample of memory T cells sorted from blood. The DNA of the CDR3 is TGTGCCAGCAGTTCTCCCAACAGGGGGCGAGATCAGCCCCAGCATTTT. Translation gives CASSSPNRGRDQPQHF.